The next 14 T cell receptor beta chains were all read from a single sample in a study of T cells in Graves' hyperthyroidism and ophthalmopathy. Using RNA transcripts as the source, TCR beta CDR3 regions were amplified. HTBI primers were used for first-round RT-PCR of the TCR CDR3. TCRdb itself ran the multiplex PCR reads through MiXCR, one entry per CDR3 protein. The profile covers around 540,000 distinct CDR3 sequences, with roughly 16% appearing a single time and 25% to 30% taken by the ten largest. The material sequenced was blood. Source of these receptors: a woman aged 25 to 39 with Graves' ophthalmopathy.

The table lists this clonotype with many counts. This rearrangement joins TRBV3-1 to TRBJ1-6, with 8 bases matching TRBD1. Germline-derived CDR1 and CDR2 are LGHDT and YNNKEL (reference sequence). V dropped 2 bases and J dropped 6; count of bases not matched to a gene: 12. This CDR3 has 18 amino acids. The CDR3 reads CASSQLRGQADRNSPLHF. DNA for the CDR3: TGTGCCAGCAGCCAACTTAGGGGACAGGCTGATCGTAATTCACCCCTCCACTTT.

The chain has TRBV29-1 and TRBJ2-4; TRBD1 agrees at 7 bases. The CDR3 runs to 11 residues. Per germline, CDR1 SQVTM and CDR2 ANQGSEA. Losses at the gene ends were 5 bases for V and 7 bases for J; bases not matched to a gene: 2. The CDR3 spells CSVTTGNIQYF. The DNA of the CDR3 is TGCAGCGTTACGACAGGGAACATTCAGTACTTC.

The CDR3 is CASSILAGAFTDTQYF. The CDR3 DNA reads TGTGCCAGTAGTATCCTGGCGGGAGCTTTCACAGATACGCAGTATTTT. The rearrangement uses TRBV19 and TRBJ2-3, with 7 bases fitting TRBD2. J was trimmed by 2 bases and V by 3 bases; bases with no gene match: 8. The CDR3 runs 16 residues. From germline, CDR1 is LNHDA and CDR2 SQIVND (reference sequence).

This clonotype has at least ten counts. The rearrangement uses TRBV4-3 and TRBJ1-1, with a tentative D call TRBD1 (5 bases). CDR3 length equals 15 residues. Germline values: CDR1 LGHNA, CDR2 YSLEER. The ends were cut back, 1 base at V and 4 bases at J, with 13 bases in the middle. CDR3 in DNA: TGCGCCAGCAGCCAAGGGCTCTCAGGGCTCACTGAAGCTTTCTTT. It codes for CASSQGLSGLTEAFF.

At least ten counts were recorded for this clonotype. V gene TRBV3-1 combines with J gene TRBJ1-1, with D unresolved. The V end was cut by 7 bases, the J end by 3 bases, with 27 bases between. This CDR3 comprises 18 residues. In germline, CDR1 is LGHDT, CDR2 YNNKEL (reference sequence). The CDR3 is CASTPMDPTTRRYTEAFF. The CDR3 DNA is TGTGCCAGCACCCCCATGGACCCGACGACCCGACGGTACACTGAAGCTTTCTTT.

This chain connects TRBV19 to TRBJ1-5; D perhaps matches TRBD1 (5 bases). The CDR3 runs to 13 residues. V shed 10 bases and J shed 6 bases, with 16 bases lying between them. The germline CDR1 and CDR2 sequences are LNHDA and SQIVND (reference sequence). Here the CDR3 DNA reads TGTGCCACCTCAGGGAATCCGGCTCAGCCCCAGCATTTT. Residues: CATSGNPAQPQHF. Together with reference TRBV19 and TRBJ1-5, the CDR3 gives the full variable domain: DGGITQSPKYLFRKEGQNVTLSCEQNLNHDAMYWYRQDPGQGLRLIYYSQIVNDFQKGDIAEGYSVSREKKESFPLTVTSAQKNPTAFYLCATSGNPAQPQHFGDGTRLSIL.

This clonotype was seen many times. V usage is TRBV28 and J usage is TRBJ2-3; the D call may be TRBD1 or TRBD2 (7 bases each). Looked up from germline, CDR1 is MDHEN and CDR2 is SYDVKM. V dropped 8 bases and J dropped 0 bases, with 12 bases sitting between them. The CDR3 is 14 residues long. The chain's CDR3 is CASLRGGSTDTQYF. The CDR3 coding sequence is TGTGCCAGCCTCAGGGGGGGAAGCACAGATACGCAGTATTTT.

Only a few counts were recorded for this clonotype. The chain has TRBV18 and TRBJ2-2, with D uncertain. The CDR3 totals 16 residues. Looked up from germline, CDR1 is KGHSH and CDR2 is LQKENI. V dropped 3 bases and J dropped 4 bases, with 15 bases sitting between them. The CDR3 DNA reads as TGTGCCAGCTCACCCCCCAAGGGTCGGAGCACCGGGGAGCTGTTTTTT. It encodes CASSPPKGRSTGELFF. Drawing the rest from reference TRBV18 and TRBJ2-2, the complete variable domain is NAGVMQNPRHLVRRRGQEARLRCSPMKGHSHVYWYRQLPEEGLKFMVYLQKENIIDESGMPKERFSAEFPKEGPSILRIQQVVRGDSAAYFCASSPPKGRSTGELFFGEGSRLTVL.

The CDR3 sequence is CAYNPREGNTIYF. In nucleotides, the CDR3 is TGTGCCTATAACCCCCGGGAAGGAAACACCATATATTTT. This chain joins TRBV7-6 and TRBJ1-3; D call uncertain. Trimming cost V 11 bases and J 4 bases, with 15 bases left between them. The CDR3 covers 13 residues. Germline assignment: CDR1 SGHVS and CDR2 FNYEAQ. Based on the CDR3 plus reference TRBV7-6 and TRBJ1-3, the full variable domain is GAGVSQSPRYKVTKRGQDVALRCDPISGHVSLYWYRQALGQGPEFLTYFNYEAQQDKSGLPNDRFSAERPEGSISTLTIQRTEQRDSAMYRCAYNPREGNTIYFGEGSWLTVV.

This clonotype appeared many times. This chain links TRBV29-1 with TRBJ1-1; 8 bases are shared with TRBD1. V lost 7 bases and J lost 0; bases outside the gene matches: 10. The CDR3 runs to 15 residues. The germline V gene encodes CDR1 SQVTM and CDR2 ANQGSEA. The CDR3 nucleotides are TGCAGCGCTCCGTTATCAGGGGGCATGAACACTGAAGCTTTCTTT. Amino acid sequence: CSAPLSGGMNTEAFF.

This clonotype was picked up many times. V is TRBV28 and J is TRBJ2-7, with D perhaps TRBD1 or TRBD2 (5 bases each). Looked up from germline, CDR1 is MDHEN and CDR2 is SYDVKM. The V and J ends lost 5 bases and 2 bases respectively, with 13 bases between them. The length of the CDR3 is 14 residues. The CDR3, as DNA: TGTGCCAGCAGTCTCCGAGGGGTCACCTACGAGCAGTACTTC. Protein sequence: CASSLRGVTYEQYF.

There are a few counts of this clonotype. The V gene is TRBV3-1, the J gene TRBJ2-3; 10 bases align to TRBD2. V lost 4 bases and J lost 1; bases outside the gene matches: 5. Germline CDR1 reads LGHDT; CDR2 reads YNNKEL (reference sequence). The CDR3 extends over 16 amino acids. In DNA form, the CDR3 reads TGTGCCAGCAGCCTTCGGAGCGGGAGGGGCACAGATACGCAGTATTTT. Protein: CASSLRSGRGTDTQYF.

The chain has TRBV5-6 and TRBJ2-5; unclear D gene. This CDR3 comprises 12 residues. The germline CDR1 and CDR2 sequences are SGHDT and YYEEEE. Trimming removed 4 bases at V and 4 bases at J, with 8 bases between. The CDR3 is CASSGDIETQYF. The CDR3 DNA reads TGTGCCAGCAGCGGGGATATAGAGACCCAGTACTTC.

This clonotype has a handful of counts. The gene calls are TRBV7-8 and TRBJ2-7, with 7 bases matching TRBD1. This CDR3 comprises 17 residues. Germline V lookup: CDR1 SGHVS, CDR2 FQNEAQ. V dropped 2 bases and J dropped 3; count of bases not matched to a gene: 13. The CDR3 sequence is CASSLRGQRVSIYEQYF. CDR3 sequence (DNA): TGTGCCAGCAGCTTAAGGGGGCAGCGAGTTTCTATCTACGAGCAGTACTTC.